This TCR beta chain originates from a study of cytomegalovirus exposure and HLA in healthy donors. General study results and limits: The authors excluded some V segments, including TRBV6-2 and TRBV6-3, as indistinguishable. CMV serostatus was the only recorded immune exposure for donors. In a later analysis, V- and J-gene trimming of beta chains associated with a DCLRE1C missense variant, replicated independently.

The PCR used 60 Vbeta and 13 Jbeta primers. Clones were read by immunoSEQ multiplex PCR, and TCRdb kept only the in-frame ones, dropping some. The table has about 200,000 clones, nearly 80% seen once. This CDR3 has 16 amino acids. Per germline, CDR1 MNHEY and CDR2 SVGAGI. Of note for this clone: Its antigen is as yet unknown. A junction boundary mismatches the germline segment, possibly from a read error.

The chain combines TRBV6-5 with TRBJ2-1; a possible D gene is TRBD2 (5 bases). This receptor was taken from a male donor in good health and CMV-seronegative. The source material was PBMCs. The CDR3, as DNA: TGTGCCAGCAGCTACTCCGGACTCAGCTCCTACAATGAGCAGTTCTTC. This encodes CASSYSGLSSYNEQFF.